This TCR beta chain derives from a study of cytomegalovirus exposure and HLA in healthy donors. Produced via immunoSEQ multiplex PCR; TCRdb's table is partial and in-frame only. The sample carries 200,000 to 250,000 clones, approximately 87% recorded once. Deletions cut 0 bases from V and 5 bases from J, with 12 bases between. CDR3 length equals 14 residues. Germline V gives CDR1 SGHRS, CDR2 YFSETQ. Points from the study as a whole: Subsequent analysis found a tendency for first-cohort TCR clusters to co-occur within the 120 or so validation repertoires. In vitro checks showed that a few CMV-associated chains really do target CMV antigens.

Comments on this clone: Its antigen remains unidentified.

The donors were part of the roughly 130-subject validation cohort, which stood apart from the roughly 670-subject first cohort. The rearrangement uses TRBV5-1 and TRBJ2-7, with D maybe TRBD1 (6 bases). The receptor comes from a woman younger than 35 in good health and CMV-seronegative. The sequenced material came from PBMCs. This CDR3 reads CASSLAGVQDEQYF. CDR3 bases: TGCGCCAGCAGCTTGGCAGGGGTTCAAGACGAGCAGTACTTC.